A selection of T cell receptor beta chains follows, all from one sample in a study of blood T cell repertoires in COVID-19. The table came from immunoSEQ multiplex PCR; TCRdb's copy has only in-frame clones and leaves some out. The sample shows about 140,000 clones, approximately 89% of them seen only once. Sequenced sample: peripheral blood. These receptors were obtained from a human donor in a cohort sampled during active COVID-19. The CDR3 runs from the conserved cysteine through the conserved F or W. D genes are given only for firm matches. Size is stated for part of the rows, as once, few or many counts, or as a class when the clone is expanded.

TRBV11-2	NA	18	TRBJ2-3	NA	TGTGCCAGCAGCTTAGATCCGAGACAGGCTGAAAGCACAGATACGCAGTATTTT	CASSLDPRQAESTDTQYF
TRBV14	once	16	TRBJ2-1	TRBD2	TGTGCCAGCAGCCAAGAGGGCGGGGGGACCTGGAATGAGCAGTTCTTC	CASSQEGGGTWNEQFF
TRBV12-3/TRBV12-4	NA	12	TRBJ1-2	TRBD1	TGTGCCAGCAGTTTCGCAGGGGGAGGCTACACCTTC	CASSFAGGGYTF
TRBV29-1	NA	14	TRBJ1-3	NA	TGCAGCGTTGCTCCCCGGGGGGCAGGAAACACCATATATTTT	CSVAPRGAGNTIYF
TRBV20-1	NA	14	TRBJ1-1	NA	TGCAGTGCTAGTAATCGACAGATGAACACTGAAGCTTTCTTT	CSASNRQMNTEAFF
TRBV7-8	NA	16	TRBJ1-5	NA	TGTGCCAGCAGCGTCCGGCCGACAGCGTCTCTCCAGCCCCAGCATTTT	CASSVRPTASLQPQHF
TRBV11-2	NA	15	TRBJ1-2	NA	TGTGCCAGCAGCTCGAGCAGGGATACCAACTATGGCTACACCTTC	CASSSSRDTNYGYTF
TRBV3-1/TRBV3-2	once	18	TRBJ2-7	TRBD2	TGTGCCAGCAGCCCGAAAGGGACTAGCGGGGGGAACTCCTACGAGCAGTACTTC	CASSPKGTSGGNSYEQYF
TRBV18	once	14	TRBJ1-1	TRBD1	TGTGCCAGCTCAAATTTCGGGACAGGCCAAGAAGCTTTCTTT	CASSNFGTGQEAFF
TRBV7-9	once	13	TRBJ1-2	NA	TGTGCCAGCAGCTCAGGGGTTTTTTACGGCTACACCTTC	CASSSGVFYGYTF
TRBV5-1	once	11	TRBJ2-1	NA	TGCGCCAGCCGGGGGACGGATGAGCAGTTCTTC	CASRGTDEQFF
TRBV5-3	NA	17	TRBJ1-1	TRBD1	TGTGCCAGAACAACGCGTCCCCCGGACAGGGGGAACACTGAAGCTTTCTTT	CARTTRPPDRGNTEAFF
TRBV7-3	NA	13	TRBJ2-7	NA	TGTGCCAGCAGTCCAAATTGGACAGACGAGCAGTACTTC	CASSPNWTDEQYF
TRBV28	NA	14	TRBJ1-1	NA	TGTGCCAGCAGTTTATCGGGGGGCGGCACTGAAGCTTTCTTT	CASSLSGGGTEAFF
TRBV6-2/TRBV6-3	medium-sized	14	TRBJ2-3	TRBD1	TGTGCCAGCAGTGGGACAGGGGGCGCAGATACGCAGTATTTT	CASSGTGGADTQYF
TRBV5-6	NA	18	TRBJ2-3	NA	TGTGCCAGCAGCTTGGTGGTCCTGTTTACAGGGAGCACAGATACGCAGTATTTT	CASSLVVLFTGSTDTQYF
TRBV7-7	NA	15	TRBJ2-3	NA	TGTGCCAGCAGCTTGGACAATGGAGGGACAGATACGCAGTATTTT	CASSLDNGGTDTQYF
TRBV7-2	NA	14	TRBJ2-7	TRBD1	TGTGCCAGCCACCGACAGGGAGAAGCATCCGGGCAGTACTTC	CASHRQGEASGQYF
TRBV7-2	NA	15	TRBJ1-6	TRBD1	TGTGCCAGCAGCTTAAGGACAGGGGTAGGTTCACCCCTCCACTTT	CASSLRTGVGSPLHF
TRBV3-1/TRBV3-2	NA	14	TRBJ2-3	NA	TGTGCCAGCAGCCAACACCAGGCCACAGATACGCAGTATTTT	CASSQHQATDTQYF
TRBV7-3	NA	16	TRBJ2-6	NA	TGTGCCAGCAGCCCGACGGGGGACTCTGGGGCCAACGTCCTGACTTTC	CASSPTGDSGANVLTF
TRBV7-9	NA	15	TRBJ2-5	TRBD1	TGTGCCAGCAGCACCGGGACAGGGTCTCGAGAGACCCAGTACTTC	CASSTGTGSRETQYF
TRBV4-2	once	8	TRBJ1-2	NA	TGTGTTCGGGATGGCTACACCTTC	CVRDGYTF
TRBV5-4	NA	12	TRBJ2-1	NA	TGTGCCAGCAGCTTGGAAGCCAATGAGCAGTTCTTC	CASSLEANEQFF
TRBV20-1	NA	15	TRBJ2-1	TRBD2	TGCAGTGCTAGTAATCTAGCGGGGGGGCGGGCTGAGCAGTTCTTC	CSASNLAGGRAEQFF
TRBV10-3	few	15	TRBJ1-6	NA	TGTGCCATCAGTGAGTCGCGGGGGGGAAATTCACCCCTCCACTTT	CAISESRGGNSPLHF
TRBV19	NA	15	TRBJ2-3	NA	TGTGCCAGTAGTATAGGGGGGACTAGCACAGATACGCAGTATTTT	CASSIGGTSTDTQYF
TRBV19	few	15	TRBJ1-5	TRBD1	TGTGCCAGTAGAAAATCACAGGGGGCGTATCAGCCCCAGCATTTT	CASRKSQGAYQPQHF
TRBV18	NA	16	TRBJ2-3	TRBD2	TGTGCCAGCTCACCTTCTAGCGGGGGGGGCACAGATACGCAGTATTTT	CASSPSSGGGTDTQYF
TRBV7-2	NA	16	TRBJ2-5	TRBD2	TGTGCCAGCAGCGCAGGACTAGCGGGGGGTCAAGAGACCCAGTACTTC	CASSAGLAGGQETQYF
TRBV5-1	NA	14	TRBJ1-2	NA	TGCGCCAGCAGCCCGGACACCTCTATTAGAATCTACACCTTC	CASSPDTSIRIYTF
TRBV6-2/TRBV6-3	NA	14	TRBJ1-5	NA	TGTGCCAGCAGTTCGGTATACGGCAATCAGCCCCAGCATTTT	CASSSVYGNQPQHF
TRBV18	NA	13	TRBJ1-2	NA	TGTGCCAGCTCACCAGAGACAGCGTATGGCTACACCTTC	CASSPETAYGYTF
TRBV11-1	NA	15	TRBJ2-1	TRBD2	TGTGCCAGCAGCCTTGGGACTAGCGGGGAGGGAGAGCAATTCTTC	CASSLGTSGEGEQFF
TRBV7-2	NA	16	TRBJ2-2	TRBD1	TGTGCCAGCAGCTTAGGTCGGCAGGGGGCAGGAGGGGAGCTGTTTTTT	CASSLGRQGAGGELFF
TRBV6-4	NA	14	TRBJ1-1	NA	TGTGCCAGCAGTGACGGCCAGGAGGGCACTGAAGCTTTCTTT	CASSDGQEGTEAFF
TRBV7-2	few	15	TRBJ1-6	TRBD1	TGTGCCAGCAGCCAGAGACAGGGGGCAAATTCACCCCTCCACTTT	CASSQRQGANSPLHF
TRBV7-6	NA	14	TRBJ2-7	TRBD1	TGTGCCAGCAGCCGCGGGACAGGCTCCTACGAGCAGTACTTC	CASSRGTGSYEQYF
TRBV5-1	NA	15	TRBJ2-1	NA	TGCGCCAGCAGCTTGGAGGCAGGATCCTACAATGAGCAGTTCTTC	CASSLEAGSYNEQFF
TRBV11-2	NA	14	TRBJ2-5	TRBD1	TGTGCCAGCAGCTTGGGACAGGGCGACGAGACCCAGTACTTC	CASSLGQGDETQYF
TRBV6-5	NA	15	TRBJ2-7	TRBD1	TGTGCCAGCAGTTACCCGGGACAGAGTGAGAACGAGCAGTACTTC	CASSYPGQSENEQYF
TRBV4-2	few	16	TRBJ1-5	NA	TGTGCCAGCAGCCAAGATTGGGGAACGGGGGATGGGCCCCAGCATTTT	CASSQDWGTGDGPQHF